This T cell receptor (beta chain) originates from a study of cytomegalovirus exposure and HLA in healthy donors. The primer mix had 60 Vbeta and 13 Jbeta primers. The repertoire was sequenced with immunoSEQ multiplex PCR; TCRdb's copy has only in-frame clones and lacks some. This sample's clone table lists some 120,000 clones. The V and J ends lost 5 bases and 7 bases, in that order; junction bases with no gene match: 2. Germline lookup yields CDR1 GTSNPN and CDR2 SVGIG (reference sequence). This CDR3 has 12 residues. The sequenced sample was PBMCs. This receptor was obtained from a man aged 25-45 years in good health and CMV-seronegative. The chain is built from TRBV30 and TRBJ2-7; the match to TRBD2 covers 13 bases. The CDR3 sequence is CAWGLAGVEQYF. The CDR3 coding sequence is TGTGCCTGGGGACTAGCGGGAGTGGAGCAGTACTTC.